These 8 T cell receptor beta chains were all obtained from the same sample, sequenced in a study of T-cell reconstitution after alpha-beta-depleted transplantation in children. Construction of the TCRbeta library involved unique molecular identifiers. One entry per CDR3 protein results from TCRdb running MiXCR on the PCR reads. Among 450,000 to 700,000 distinct CDR3 sequences listed, about a quarter were seen once. Source: PBMCs, taken before TCRalphabeta/CD19-depleted stem cell transplant. These receptors came from a boy under two years old with Wiskott-Aldrich syndrome, due to receive a stem cell transplant.

In its sample, this clonotype was seen a few times. J is TRBJ2-5 and V is TRBV5-1; D is unclear. Germline lookup yields CDR1 SGHRS and CDR2 YFSETQ. V gave up 4 bases and J gave up 6 bases, with 16 bases separating them. CDR3 length: 14 residues. The CDR3 region is CASSGPTQAQTQYF. CDR3 nucleotides: TGCGCCAGCAGCGGACCCACCCAGGCGCAGACCCAGTACTTC.

CDR3 amino acids: CASSQASRASTGELFF. CDR3 bases: TGTGCCAGCAGCCAAGCTAGCAGGGCGAGCACCGGGGAGCTGTTTTTT. The V and J genes are TRBV4-2 and TRBJ2-2; D is possibly TRBD1 or TRBD2 (5 bases each). CDR1 LGHNA and CDR2 YNFKEQ come from the germline V gene. The CDR3 length is 16 residues. Deletions cut 1 base from V and 4 bases from J, with 13 bases between.

The J gene is TRBJ2-3, the V gene TRBV20-1; a weak D match, TRBD2 (6 bases). The CDR3 has 11 amino acids. The germline CDR1 and CDR2 sequences are DFQATT and SNEGSKA (reference sequence). The CDR3 DNA reads as TGCAGCCCGACTAGGGCAGATACGCAGTATTTT. This codes for CSPTRADTQYF.

This chain connects TRBV24-1 to TRBJ2-3, with TRBD2 matching 9 bases. V was pared by 5 bases and J by 5 bases, with 7 bases of the junction left unmatched. Germline V gene sequence: CDR1 KGHDR, CDR2 SFDVKD. The CDR3 is made up of 15 amino acids. The CDR3: CATSGQAGGGDTQYF. Here the CDR3 DNA reads TGTGCCACCAGTGGACAAGCGGGAGGTGGAGATACGCAGTATTTT.

This clonotype was seen just once. The chain combines TRBV5-6 with TRBJ1-1, with D hard to call. V lost 1 base, J lost 0 bases, and 10 bases lay in between. CDR3 length equals 15 residues. Germline V CDR1 and CDR2: SGHDT, YYEEEE. The CDR3 loop is CASSLIHRVNTEAFF. CDR3 sequence (DNA): TGTGCCAGCAGCTTGATCCATCGAGTGAACACTGAAGCTTTCTTT.

This clonotype was detected only a few times. The CDR3 DNA reads as TGTGCCAGCAGCTTAAGGCCTCCGGGGGCAGCGGGACTAGCGGATCAAGAGACCCAGTACTTC. Translation: CASSLRPPGAAGLADQETQYF. The chain is built from TRBV7-3 and TRBJ2-5; 11 nucleotides agree with TRBD2. This CDR3 is 21 amino acids long. Germline lookup yields CDR1 SGHTA and CDR2 FQGTGA. Trimming removed 1 base from V and 2 bases from J; junction bases left unmatched: 18.

CDR3 sequence reads: CASTHSQRNTGELFF. DNA of the CDR3: TGTGCCTCCACCCACAGTCAACGGAACACCGGGGAGCTGTTTTTT. The chain recombines TRBV3-1 with TRBJ2-2, with unresolved D. Trimming took 11 bases from V and 1 from J, leaving 17 bases between them. The CDR3 contains 15 residues. CDR1 and CDR2 (germline): LGHDT, YNNKEL (reference sequence).

This clonotype has more than one count but fewer than ten. The chain has TRBV12-3 or TRBV12-4 and TRBJ2-2, with 7 bases lining up with TRBD1. The junction had 8 bases not matched to a gene; V was cut back by 5 bases and J by 5 bases. The CDR3 loop spans 15 amino acids. CDR3 region: CASSLTGVFTGELFF. The CDR3 nucleotides are TGTGCCAGCAGTCTAACAGGGGTTTTTACCGGGGAGCTGTTTTTT.